This T cell receptor beta chain was sequenced during a study of CD8 T cells in ankylosing spondylitis. Study results and caveats: Disease-associated clones were CD8+ and fairly uncommon in peripheral blood.

This clonotype was found many times. Its matching antigen is unknown. The V and J ends lost 3 bases and 0 bases respectively, with 12 bases between them. The CDR3 totals 15 residues. Germline loops: CDR1 SGDLS, CDR2 YYNGEE. Construction of TCR beta libraries was performed using quantitative 5'-RACE with molecular barcodes. TCRdb independently ran MiXCR on the 5' RACE reads; one entry per CDR3 protein. The repertoire includes around 150,000 distinct CDR3 sequences, 30% to 35% of them detected once, and over 5.5% sits in the top ten. The genes are TRBV9 and TRBJ1-1, with a tentative D call TRBD1 (6 bases). This clonotype was sampled from a male donor with ankylosing spondylitis. The sample taken for sequencing was synovial fluid, either unsorted or a sorted T cell fraction (not recorded which). As DNA, the CDR3 is TGTGCCAGCAGCGGGGGGACATCGATGAACACTGAAGCTTTCTTT. Residues: CASSGGTSMNTEAFF.